This entry lists 7 T cell receptor beta chains sequenced from one sample in a study of STAT3 mutations in large granular lymphocyte leukemia (dated by TCRdb to about 2019). Points the paper makes about the study in general: All T-LGLL patients had at least one immunodominant TCRbeta clonotype, and roughly half had multiple immunodominant subclonotypes.

The antigens for these receptors are not known. Library preparation was by the immunoSEQ multiplex PCR assay. TCRdb took over this immuneACCESS table, retaining in-frame rearrangements with V and J assigned. Such tables are incomplete; in checked studies, under half of the missing clones stem from an unresolved V gene, and the remainder is unexplained. The table for this sample lists roughly 30,000 clones; 60% to 85% of them were counted only once. Approximately 30% of the sample rests with the top ten. The specimen sequenced was peripheral blood mononuclear cells. The receptors here all came from a woman between 45 and 60 years old with T-cell large granular lymphocyte leukemia. Some clones in this sample may be carry-over from other donors' samples. The age is the age at diagnosis.

The chain is built from TRBV19 and TRBJ2-7; possible D gene TRBD2, 5 bases. V lost 3 bases to trimming and J lost 2 bases, with 17 bases between them. This CDR3 contains 16 residues. The germline V gene encodes CDR1 LNHDA and CDR2 SQIVND (reference sequence). Here the CDR3 DNA reads TGTGCCAGTAGTATCGGTCCGGACTCGAAAACCTACGAGCAGTACTTC. Translated, it gives CASSIGPDSKTYEQYF.

This rearrangement joins TRBV27 to TRBJ2-1; D ambiguous. CDR1 and CDR2 from the germline V gene are MNHEY and SMNVEV (reference sequence). Deletions cut 3 bases from V and 6 bases from J, with 15 bases between. This CDR3 comprises 15 residues. In DNA, the CDR3 is TGTGCCAGCAGTTTTCGCCCAACCCCGGGCAATGAGCAGTTCTTC. The encoded protein is CASSFRPTPGNEQFF.

This clone was detected once. The chain carries TRBV4-1 and TRBJ2-7; D perhaps matches TRBD1 (7 bases). Germline loops: CDR1 MGHRA, CDR2 YSYEKL. With 0 bases removed from V and 1 base from J, the gap between germline ends came to 10 bases. This CDR3 has 15 residues. Here the CDR3 reads CASSQDPGGSYEQYF. For the CDR3, the DNA is TGCGCCAGCAGCCAAGACCCAGGGGGGTCCTACGAGCAGTACTTC.

CDR3 amino acids: CASSFLLSSTIKTQYF. CDR3 bases: TGTGCCAGCAGTTTCCTCCTGAGTAGCACCATCAAGACCCAGTACTTC. The chain is built from TRBV27 and TRBJ2-5; no clear D. This CDR3 has 16 residues. Germline V CDR1 and CDR2: MNHEY, SMNVEV (reference sequence). The ends were cut back, 3 bases at V and 6 bases at J, with 20 bases in the middle.

The V gene is TRBV4-1, the J gene TRBJ2-7; D is undetermined. Germline assignment: CDR1 MGHRA and CDR2 YSYEKL. Trimming stripped 3 bases from V and 2 bases from J, with 11 bases between. The CDR3 runs to 14 residues. Written as DNA, the CDR3 is TGCGCCAGCAGCCAGGTCGACGGACCCTACGAGCAGTACTTC. Its translation: CASSQVDGPYEQYF.

The count of this clone is one. The CDR3 loop reads CASSLSGAAYEQYF. In DNA form, the CDR3 reads TGTGCCAGCAGTTTATCGGGCGCGGCCTACGAGCAGTACTTC. The genes are TRBV27 and TRBJ2-7; D gene ambiguous. This CDR3 contains 14 residues. The germline V and J ends were trimmed by 0 bases and 2 bases, with 8 bases remaining between them. Germline values: CDR1 MNHEY, CDR2 SMNVEV (reference sequence).

This clone appeared once. The chain couples TRBV7-9 to TRBJ2-3, with D hard to call. Between the trimmed V and J ends, which lost 3 bases and 6 bases, there was a span of 7 bases. Germline CDR1 and CDR2: SEHNR and FQNEAQ (reference sequence). The CDR3 runs to 12 residues. CDR3 in amino acids: CASSFEGDTQYF. The CDR3 DNA reads as TGTGCCAGCAGCTTTGAAGGGGATACGCAGTATTTT.